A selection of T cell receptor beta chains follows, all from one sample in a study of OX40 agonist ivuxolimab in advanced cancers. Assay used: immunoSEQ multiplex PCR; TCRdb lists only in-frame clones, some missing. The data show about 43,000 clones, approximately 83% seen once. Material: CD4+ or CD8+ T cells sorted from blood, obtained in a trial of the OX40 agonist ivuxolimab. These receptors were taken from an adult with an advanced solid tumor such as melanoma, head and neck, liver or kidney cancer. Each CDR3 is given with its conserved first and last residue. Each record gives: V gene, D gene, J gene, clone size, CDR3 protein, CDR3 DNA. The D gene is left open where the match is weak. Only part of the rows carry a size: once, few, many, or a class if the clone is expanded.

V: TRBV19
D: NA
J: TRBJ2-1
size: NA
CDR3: CASTPTPGPYNEQFF
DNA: TGTGCCAGTACCCCCACGCCGGGGCCCTACAATGAGCAGTTCTTC

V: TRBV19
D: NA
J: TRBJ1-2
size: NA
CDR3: CASTDRPHGYTF
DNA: TGTGCCAGTACGGACAGACCACATGGCTACACCTTC

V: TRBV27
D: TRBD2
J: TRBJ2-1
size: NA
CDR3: CASSLSLAGAYEQFF
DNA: TGTGCCAGCAGTTTATCACTAGCGGGAGCTTATGAGCAGTTCTTC

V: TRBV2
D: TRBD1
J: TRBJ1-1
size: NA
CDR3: CASRPGGVSPEAFF
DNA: TGTGCCAGCAGACCAGGGGGAGTGAGCCCTGAAGCTTTCTTT

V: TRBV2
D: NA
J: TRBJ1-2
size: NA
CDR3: CASKQGGYGYTF
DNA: TGTGCCAGCAAACAGGGAGGGTATGGCTACACCTTC

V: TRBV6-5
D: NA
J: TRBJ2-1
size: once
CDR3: CASSSNLRSYNEQFF
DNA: TGTGCCAGCAGTTCGAACTTACGTTCCTACAATGAGCAGTTCTTC

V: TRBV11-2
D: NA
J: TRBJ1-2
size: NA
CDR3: CASSLNSAGALWGYTF
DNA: TGTGCCAGCAGCTTAAACTCGGCAGGGGCGTTGTGGGGCTACACCTTC

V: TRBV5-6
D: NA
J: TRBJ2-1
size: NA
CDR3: CASSFRSGEQFF
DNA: TGTGCCAGCAGCTTCCGCTCCGGAGAGCAGTTCTTC

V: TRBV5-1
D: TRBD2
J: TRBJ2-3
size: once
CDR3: CASRGSGVSTDTQYF
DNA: TGCGCCAGCAGAGGGAGCGGGGTAAGCACAGATACGCAGTATTTT

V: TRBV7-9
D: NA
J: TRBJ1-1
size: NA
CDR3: CATFPPDSNTEAFF
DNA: TGTGCCACCTTTCCACCGGACAGTAACACTGAAGCTTTCTTT

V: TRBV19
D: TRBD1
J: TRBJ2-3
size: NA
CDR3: CASSIDRDRGLTDTQYF
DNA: TGTGCCAGTAGTATAGACCGGGACAGGGGCCTGACAGATACGCAGTATTTT

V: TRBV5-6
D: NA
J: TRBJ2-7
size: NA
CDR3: CASSPRGATYEQYF
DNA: TGTGCCAGCAGCCCTCGGGGGGCTACGTACGAGCAGTACTTC

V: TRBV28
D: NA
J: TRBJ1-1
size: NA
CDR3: CASSLSQMSTEAFF
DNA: TGTGCCAGCAGTTTAAGTCAGATGAGCACTGAAGCTTTCTTT

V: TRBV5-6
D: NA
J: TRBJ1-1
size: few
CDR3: CASSLRGTANTEAFF
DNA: TGTGCCAGCAGCCTAAGGGGGACGGCGAACACTGAAGCTTTCTTT

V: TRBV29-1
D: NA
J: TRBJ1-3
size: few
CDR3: CSVEVSDNSGNTIYF
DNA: TGCAGCGTTGAAGTAAGTGACAACTCTGGAAACACCATATATTTT

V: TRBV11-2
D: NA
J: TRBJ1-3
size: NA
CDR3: CASSLEGQGSGNTIYF
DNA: TGTGCCAGCAGCTTAGAAGGCCAGGGCTCTGGAAACACCATATATTTT

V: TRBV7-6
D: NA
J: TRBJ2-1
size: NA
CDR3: CASSKRGSSYNEQFF
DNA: TGTGCCAGCAGCAAACGGGGGTCCTCCTACAATGAGCAGTTCTTC

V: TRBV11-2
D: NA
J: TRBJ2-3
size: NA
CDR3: CASSFQGYTDTQYF
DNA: TGTGCCAGCAGCTTCCAGGGTTATACAGATACGCAGTATTTT

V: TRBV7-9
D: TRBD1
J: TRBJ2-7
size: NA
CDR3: CASMPLGQGNYEQYF
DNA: TGTGCCAGCATGCCTTTGGGACAGGGGAATTACGAGCAGTACTTC

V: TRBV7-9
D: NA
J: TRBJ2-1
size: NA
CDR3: CASSPDPRGNEQFF
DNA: TGTGCCAGCAGTCCCGATCCCCGTGGCAATGAGCAGTTCTTC

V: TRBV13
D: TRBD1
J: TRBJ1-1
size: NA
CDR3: CASSTRQGWTEAFF
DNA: TGTGCCAGCAGCACCCGACAGGGGTGGACTGAAGCTTTCTTT

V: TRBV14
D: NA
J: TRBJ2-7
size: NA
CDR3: CASSPRGAQPYEQYF
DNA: TGTGCCAGCAGCCCTAGAGGAGCGCAGCCCTACGAGCAGTACTTC

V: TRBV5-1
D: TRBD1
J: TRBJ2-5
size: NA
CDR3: CASSRRRDSGQETQYF
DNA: TGCGCCAGCAGCCGCCGCCGGGACAGTGGGCAAGAGACCCAGTACTTC

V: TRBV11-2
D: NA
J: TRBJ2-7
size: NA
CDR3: CASSLGGFYEQYF
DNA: TGTGCCAGCAGCTTAGGGGGATTTTACGAGCAGTACTTC

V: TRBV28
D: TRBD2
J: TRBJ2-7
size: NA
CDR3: CASSLAGGGDEQYF
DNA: TGTGCCAGCAGTCTAGCGGGAGGAGGGGACGAGCAGTACTTC

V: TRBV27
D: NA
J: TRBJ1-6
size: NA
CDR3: CASSSLPAHYSPLHF
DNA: TGTGCCAGCAGTTCCCTCCCTGCGCACTATTCACCCCTCCACTTT

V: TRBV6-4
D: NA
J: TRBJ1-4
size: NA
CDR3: CASSGQWGNEKLFF
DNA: TGTGCCAGCAGTGGACAATGGGGTAATGAAAAACTGTTTTTT

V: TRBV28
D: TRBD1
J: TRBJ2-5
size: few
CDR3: CASSTRDREFETQYF
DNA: TGTGCCAGCAGTACCCGGGACAGGGAATTCGAGACCCAGTACTTC

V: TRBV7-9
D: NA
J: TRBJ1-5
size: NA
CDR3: CASSLFAGSNQPQHF
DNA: TGTGCCAGCAGCTTATTTGCCGGTAGCAATCAGCCCCAGCATTTT